This T cell receptor beta chain was retrieved from a study of CD8 T cells in ankylosing spondylitis. CDR3 length equals 14 residues. J gave up 5 bases and V 6 bases, and 8 bases lay outside the gene matches. Each TCR beta library was made by quantitative 5'-RACE that incorporated molecular barcodes. One entry per CDR3 protein results from TCRdb running MiXCR on the 5' RACE reads. This sample carries under 200,000 distinct CDR3 sequences, roughly 12% of them seen once, and the ten largest clones take 25% to 35%. This clonotype was detected ten times or more. Its antigen is not known. Whole-study findings and limits: The authors reported significant enrichment of disease-linked clones in matched ankylosing spondylitis synovial fluid. Characteristic, it appeared, of ankylosing spondylitis blood was a TCR beta motif of seven or eight highly homologous variants. Those disease-linked clones were CD8+; they were also relatively rare in peripheral blood.

The V call is TRBV12-3 or TRBV12-4, the J call TRBJ2-5, with TRBD2 identical over 8 bases. This receptor was identified in a male donor with ankylosing spondylitis or in good health (not recorded which). The sample was blood, either unsorted or a sorted T cell fraction (not recorded which). For the CDR3, the DNA is TGTGCCAGCAGATCTACTAGCGGTGGGGAGACCCAGTACTTC. Its protein product is CASRSTSGGETQYF.